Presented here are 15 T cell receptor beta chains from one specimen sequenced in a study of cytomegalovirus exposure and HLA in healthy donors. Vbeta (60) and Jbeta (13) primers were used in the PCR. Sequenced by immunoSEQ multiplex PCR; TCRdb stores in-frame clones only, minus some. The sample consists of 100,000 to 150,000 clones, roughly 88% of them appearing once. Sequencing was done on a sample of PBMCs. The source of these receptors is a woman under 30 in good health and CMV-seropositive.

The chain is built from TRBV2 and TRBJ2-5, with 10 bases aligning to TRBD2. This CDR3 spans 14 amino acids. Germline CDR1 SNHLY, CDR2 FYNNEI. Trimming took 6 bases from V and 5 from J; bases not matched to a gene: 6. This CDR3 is CASSELAGVETQYF. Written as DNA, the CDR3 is TGTGCCAGCAGCGAGCTAGCGGGGGTGGAGACCCAGTACTTC.

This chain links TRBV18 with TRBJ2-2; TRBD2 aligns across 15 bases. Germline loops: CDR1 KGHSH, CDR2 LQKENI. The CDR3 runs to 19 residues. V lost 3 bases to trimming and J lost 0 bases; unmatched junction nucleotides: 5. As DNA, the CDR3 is TGTGCCAGCTCACCCCTCGGGACTAGCGGGAGGACGAACACCGGGGAGCTGTTTTTT. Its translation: CASSPLGTSGRTNTGELFF.

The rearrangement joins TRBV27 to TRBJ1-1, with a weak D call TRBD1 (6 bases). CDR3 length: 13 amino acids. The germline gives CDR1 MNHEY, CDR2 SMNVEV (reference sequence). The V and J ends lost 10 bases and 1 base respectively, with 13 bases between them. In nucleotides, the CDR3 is TGTGCCACCTCCCAGGGACAGAACACTGAAGCTTTCTTT. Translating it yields CATSQGQNTEAFF.

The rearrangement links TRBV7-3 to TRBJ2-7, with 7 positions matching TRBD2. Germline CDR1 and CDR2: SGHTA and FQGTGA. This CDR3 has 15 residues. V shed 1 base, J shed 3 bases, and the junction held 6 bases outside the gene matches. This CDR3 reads CASSLMGGEGYEQYF. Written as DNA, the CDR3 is TGTGCCAGCAGCTTAATGGGCGGGGAGGGCTACGAGCAGTACTTC.

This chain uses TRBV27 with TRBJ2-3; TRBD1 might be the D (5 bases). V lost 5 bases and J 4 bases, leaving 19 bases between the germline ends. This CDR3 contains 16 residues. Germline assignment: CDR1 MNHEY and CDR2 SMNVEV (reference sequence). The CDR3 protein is CASSGRQSYLADTQYF. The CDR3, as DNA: TGTGCCAGCAGTGGAAGACAGTCCTACTTGGCAGATACGCAGTATTTT.

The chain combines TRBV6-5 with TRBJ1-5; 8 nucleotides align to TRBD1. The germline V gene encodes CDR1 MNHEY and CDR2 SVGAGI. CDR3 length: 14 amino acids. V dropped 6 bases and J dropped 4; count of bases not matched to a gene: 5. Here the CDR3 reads CASSQGQENQPQHF. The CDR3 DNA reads TGTGCCAGCAGCCAGGGACAGGAAAATCAGCCCCAGCATTTT.

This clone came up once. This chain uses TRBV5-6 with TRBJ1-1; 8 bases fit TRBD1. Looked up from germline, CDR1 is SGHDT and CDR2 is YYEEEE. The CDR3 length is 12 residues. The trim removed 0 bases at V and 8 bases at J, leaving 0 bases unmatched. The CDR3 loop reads CASSLDRGEAFF. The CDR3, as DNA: TGTGCCAGCAGCTTGGACAGGGGGGAAGCTTTCTTT.

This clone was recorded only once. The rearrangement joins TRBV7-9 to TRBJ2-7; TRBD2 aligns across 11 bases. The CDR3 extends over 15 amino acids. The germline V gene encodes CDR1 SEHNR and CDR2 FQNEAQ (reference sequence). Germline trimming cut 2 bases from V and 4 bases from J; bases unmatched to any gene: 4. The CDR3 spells CASSLNPSGGYEQYF. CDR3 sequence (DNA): TGTGCCAGCAGCTTAAATCCTAGCGGGGGGTACGAGCAGTACTTC. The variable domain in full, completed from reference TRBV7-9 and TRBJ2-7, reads DTGVSQNPRHKITKRGQNVTFRCDPISEHNRLYWYRQTLGQGPEFLTYFQNEAQLEKSRLLSDRFSAERPKGSFSTLEIQRTEQGDSAMYLCASSLNPSGGYEQYFGPGTRLTVT.

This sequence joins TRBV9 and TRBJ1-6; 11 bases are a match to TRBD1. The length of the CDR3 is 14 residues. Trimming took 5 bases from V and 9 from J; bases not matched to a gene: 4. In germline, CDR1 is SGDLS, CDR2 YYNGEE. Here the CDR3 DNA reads TGTGCCAGCAGACCGGGACAGGGGGGTTCACCCCTCCACTTT. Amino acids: CASRPGQGGSPLHF. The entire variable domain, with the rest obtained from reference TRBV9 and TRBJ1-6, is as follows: DSGVTQTPKHLITATGQRVTLRCSPRSGDLSVYWYQQSLDQGLQFLIQYYNGEERAKGNILERFSAQQFPDLHSELNLSSLELGDSALYFCASRPGQGGSPLHFGNGTRLTVT.

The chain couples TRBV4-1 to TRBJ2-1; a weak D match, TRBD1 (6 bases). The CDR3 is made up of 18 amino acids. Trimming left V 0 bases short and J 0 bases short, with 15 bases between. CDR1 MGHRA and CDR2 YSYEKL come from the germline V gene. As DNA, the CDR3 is TGCGCCAGCAGCCAAGATGAGGGGGACATTAGCTCCTACAATGAGCAGTTCTTC. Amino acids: CASSQDEGDISSYNEQFF.

CDR3 amino acids: CASREAGAYYGYTF. In nucleotides, the CDR3 is TGTGCCAGCAGGGAGGCAGGGGCGTACTATGGCTACACCTTC. V is TRBV11-2 and J is TRBJ1-2; tentatively, D is TRBD1 (6 bases). The CDR3 loop spans 14 amino acids. Germline V lookup: CDR1 SGHAT, CDR2 FQNNGV. Trimming shortened V by 6 bases and J by 3 bases, and 14 bases separated the two germline ends.

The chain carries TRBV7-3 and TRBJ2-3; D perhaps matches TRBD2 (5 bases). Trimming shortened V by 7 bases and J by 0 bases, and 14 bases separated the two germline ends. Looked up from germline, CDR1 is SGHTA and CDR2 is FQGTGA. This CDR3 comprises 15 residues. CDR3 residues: CASTKAGTSTDTQYF. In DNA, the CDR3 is TGTGCCAGCACCAAGGCGGGTACTAGCACAGATACGCAGTATTTT.

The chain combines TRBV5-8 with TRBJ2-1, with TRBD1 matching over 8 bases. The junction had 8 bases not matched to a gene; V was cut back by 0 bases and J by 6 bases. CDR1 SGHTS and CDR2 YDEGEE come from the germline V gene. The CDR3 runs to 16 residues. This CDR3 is CASSLGRATGGNEQFF. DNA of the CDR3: TGTGCCAGCAGCTTGGGGAGAGCCACAGGGGGCAATGAGCAGTTCTTC. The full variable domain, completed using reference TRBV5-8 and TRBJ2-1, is EAGVTQSPTHLIKTRGQQATLRCSPISGHTSVYWYQQALGLGLQFLLWYDEGEERNRGNFPPRFSGRQFPNYSSELNVNALELEDSALYLCASSLGRATGGNEQFFGPGTRLTVL.

In DNA, the CDR3 is TGTGCCAGCAGCTTCAGTCAGCCCCAGCATTTT. Amino acid sequence: CASSFSQPQHF. The chain combines TRBV5-6 with TRBJ1-5; D not certain. The CDR3 runs 11 residues. Trimming took off 2 bases at V and 6 bases at J, with 3 bases between the two ends. The germline gives CDR1 SGHDT, CDR2 YYEEEE.

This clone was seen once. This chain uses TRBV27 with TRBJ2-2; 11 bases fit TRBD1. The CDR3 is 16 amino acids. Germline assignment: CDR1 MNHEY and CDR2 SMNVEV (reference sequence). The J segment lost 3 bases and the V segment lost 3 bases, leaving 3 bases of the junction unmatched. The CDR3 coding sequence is TGTGCCAGCAGTTTCAGGACAGGGGGCTACACCGGGGAGCTGTTTTTT. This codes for CASSFRTGGYTGELFF.